The 32 T cell receptor beta chains below were found in one sample sequenced in a study of post-analysis software for immune sequencing data. TCR beta cDNA libraries had unique molecular identifiers. Using its own MiXCR run on the PCR reads, TCRdb lists one record per CDR3 protein. This table holds about 540,000 distinct CDR3 sequences, 30% to 40% found once. These receptors' antigens are unknown. Regarding the study as a whole: Four to six TRBV segments, including TRBV5-6, TRBV5-1 and TRBV20-1, were more frequent in patients than controls.

Sequenced input: blood. All receptors come from a girl aged 2 to 17 with multiple sclerosis.

The gene calls are TRBV5-5 and TRBJ2-3; TRBD2 is a possible D gene (5 bases). The CDR3 totals 12 residues. Trimming left V 4 bases short and J 10 bases short, with 13 bases between. The germline gives CDR1 SGHKS, CDR2 YYEKEE (reference sequence). The CDR3 reads CASSASEEAQYF. Here the CDR3 DNA reads TGTGCCAGCAGCGCCTCAGAGGAGGCGCAGTATTTT. The full variable domain, with the rest looked up from reference TRBV5-5 and TRBJ2-3, is DAGVTQSPTHLIKTRGQQVTLRCSPISGHKSVSWYQQVLGQGPQFIFQYYEKEERGRGNFPDRFSARQFPNYSSELNVNALLLGDSALYLCASSASEEAQYFGPGTRLTVL.

This clonotype has ten or more counts. This chain connects TRBV3-1 to TRBJ2-5; 10 nucleotides agree with TRBD2. In germline, CDR1 is LGHDT, CDR2 YNNKEL (reference sequence). J gave up 2 bases and V 4 bases, and 4 bases lay outside the gene matches. The CDR3 totals 15 residues. CDR3 region: CASSLRTSGQETQYF. The CDR3 bases are TGTGCCAGCAGCCTCCGGACTAGCGGTCAAGAGACCCAGTACTTC.

The CDR3 DNA reads as TGTGCCACCAGCAGAGATAGCCGGTCAAGCAATCAGCCCCAGCATTTT. This encodes CATSRDSRSSNQPQHF. The chain carries TRBV15 and TRBJ1-5; D uncertain. The V end was cut by 0 bases, the J end by 1 base, with 10 bases between. The CDR3 is made up of 16 amino acids. Germline CDR1 reads LNHNV; CDR2 reads YYDKDF (reference sequence).

The chain links TRBV7-9 to TRBJ2-6; D possibly corresponds to TRBD2 (6 bases). There are 17 residues in the CDR3. In germline, CDR1 is SEHNR, CDR2 FQNEAQ (reference sequence). The V and J ends lost 5 bases and 2 bases respectively, with 16 bases between them. The CDR3 sequence is CASSPVVRRAGANVLTF. CDR3 sequence (DNA): TGTGCCAGCAGCCCTGTGGTTCGGAGGGCTGGGGCCAACGTCCTGACTTTC.

This clonotype was detected only a few times. The chain has TRBV5-1 and TRBJ1-6; D not certain. CDR3 size: 13 residues. CDR1 and CDR2 (germline): SGHRS, YFSETQ. V shed 3 bases and J shed 8 bases, with 9 bases lying between them. The CDR3 sequence is CASSSTLDSPLHF. The CDR3 bases are TGCGCCAGCAGCTCGACGCTCGATTCACCCCTCCACTTT.

There are a few counts of this clonotype. CDR3 bases: TGTGCCAGCACCCCGGGACTAGCGGGGGGGCCTGAGCAGTTCTTC. It translates to CASTPGLAGGPEQFF. This chain joins TRBV3-1 and TRBJ2-1, with 16 bases that match TRBD2. V trimming: 7 bases; J trimming: 9 bases; junction bases outside the gene matches: 6. Germline CDR1 and CDR2: LGHDT and YNNKEL (reference sequence). There are 15 residues in the CDR3.

V gene TRBV10-3 combines with J gene TRBJ2-5; D is perhaps TRBD1 or TRBD2 (6 bases each). This CDR3 contains 13 residues. Germline V gene sequence: CDR1 ENHRY, CDR2 SYGVKD. Trimming took off 2 bases at V and 5 bases at J, with 9 bases between the two ends. The CDR3 spells CAISEGGQETQYF. Written as DNA, the CDR3 is TGTGCCATCAGTGAGGGGGGGCAGGAGACCCAGTACTTC.

This chain links TRBV6-5 with TRBJ2-1; 11 bases are a match to TRBD2. CDR3 size: 19 residues. V was pared by 5 bases and J by 2 bases, with 14 bases of the junction left unmatched. Germline values: CDR1 MNHEY, CDR2 SVGAGI. The CDR3 DNA follows: TGTGCCAGCAGTAACTGGTTACTGGCTAGCGGGGGGCCCTACAATGAGCAGTTCTTC. Translating gives CASSNWLLASGGPYNEQFF.

This sequence joins TRBV5-1 and TRBJ1-4, with D uncertain. Deletions cut 3 bases from V and 2 bases from J, with 11 bases between. CDR3 length: 15 residues. Looked up from germline, CDR1 is SGHRS and CDR2 is YFSETQ. The DNA for the CDR3 is TGCGCCAGCAGCTCCGGACCGGCGACTAATGAAAAACTGTTTTTT. Its protein is CASSSGPATNEKLFF.

This rearrangement joins TRBV2 to TRBJ1-5, with D perhaps matching TRBD1 (5 bases). The germline gives CDR1 SNHLY, CDR2 FYNNEI. V was trimmed by 1 base and J by 6 bases, leaving 13 bases between them. There are 15 residues in the CDR3. The CDR3: CASSEEFGGVQPQHF. For the CDR3, the DNA is TGTGCCAGCAGTGAAGAGTTCGGGGGGGTTCAGCCCCAGCATTTT. The full variable domain, with the rest looked up from reference TRBV2 and TRBJ1-5, is EPEVTQTPSHQVTQMGQEVILRCVPISNHLYFYWYRQILGQKVEFLVSFYNNEISEKSEIFDDQFSVERPDGSNFTLKIRSTKLEDSAMYFCASSEEFGGVQPQHFGDGTRLSIL.

CDR3 sequence (DNA): TGTGCCAGCAGCCCGTTAGCGGGGGGGCCCGGAGATACGCAGTATTTT. Translating gives CASSPLAGGPGDTQYF. The rearrangement uses TRBV11-2 and TRBJ2-3; TRBD2 aligns across 11 bases. The CDR3 totals 16 residues. Germline CDR1 and CDR2: SGHAT and FQNNGV. J gave up 5 bases and V 5 bases, and 9 bases lay outside the gene matches.

This clonotype appeared once. The chain is built from TRBV12-3 or TRBV12-4 and TRBJ1-1; the D gene is possibly TRBD1 (6 bases). This CDR3 spans 14 amino acids. Trimming left V 3 bases short and J 4 bases short, with 12 bases between. The CDR3 DNA reads as TGTGCCAGCAGTTTCCCGATCAGGGGCACTGAAGCTTTCTTT. Translating it yields CASSFPIRGTEAFF.

This clonotype has only a few counts. This chain links TRBV20-1 with TRBJ2-5; weak D call: TRBD1 (6 bases). Germline V gives CDR1 DFQATT, CDR2 SNEGSKA (reference sequence). This CDR3 is 11 amino acids long. Trimming shortened V by 3 bases and J by 11 bases, and 13 bases separated the two germline ends. Written as DNA, the CDR3 is TGCAGTGCTAGCGTAGGGGGTGAGCAGTACTTC. It is translated as CSASVGGEQYF.

This clonotype appeared a few times. The rearrangement links TRBV3-1 to TRBJ1-2; 7 nucleotides match TRBD1. The V segment lost 5 bases and the J segment 8 bases; nucleotides outside the gene matches: 8. The germline V gene has CDR1 LGHDT and CDR2 YNNKEL (reference sequence). This CDR3 comprises 13 residues. The CDR3 DNA reads TGTGCCAGCAGCACGGGACAGTCTCGGGGCTACACCTTC. It yields the protein CASSTGQSRGYTF. Complete variable domain (other parts from reference TRBV3-1 and TRBJ1-2): DTAVSQTPKYLVTQMGNDKSIKCEQNLGHDTMYWYKQDSKKFLKIMFSYNNKELIINETVPNRFSPKSPDKAHLNLHINSLELGDSAVYFCASSTGQSRGYTFGSGTRLTVV.

For the CDR3, the DNA is TGTGCCAGCAGTTTGAAGACAGGGGGTCAGCCCCAGCATTTT. Its protein product is CASSLKTGGQPQHF. The chain links TRBV28 to TRBJ1-5, with 9 bases aligning to TRBD1. Germline V CDR1 and CDR2: MDHEN, SYDVKM. This CDR3 contains 14 residues. V was pared by 3 bases and J by 6 bases, with 3 bases of the junction left unmatched. Using reference TRBV28 and TRBJ1-5 for the parts outside the CDR3, the full variable domain is DVKVTQSSRYLVKRTGEKVFLECVQDMDHENMFWYRQDPGLGLRLIYFSYDVKMKEKGDIPEGYSVSREKKERFSLILESASTNQTSMYLCASSLKTGGQPQHFGDGTRLSIL.

This clonotype was seen more than once but under ten times. The V gene is TRBV29-1, the J gene TRBJ2-7, with TRBD2 matching over 10 bases. Trimming cost V 4 bases and J 6 bases; bases outside gene matches: 9. Germline loops: CDR1 SQVTM, CDR2 ANQGSEA. The CDR3 spans 14 residues. This CDR3 reads CSVVRAGGYREQYF. The CDR3 bases are TGCAGCGTTGTTCGAGCGGGGGGGTATCGCGAGCAGTACTTC.

About this clonotype: A junction end diverges from the germline sequence, so it may reflect a read error. The rearrangement uses TRBV6-5 and TRBJ2-4, with 10 bases matching TRBD2. The CDR3 consists of 15 residues. Germline assignment: CDR1 MNHEY and CDR2 SVGAGI. CDR3 bases: TGTGCCGGCAGCCGCCCGGGAGCGGGAGGGGACATTCAGTACTTC. As protein: CAGSRPGAGGDIQYF.

This chain connects TRBV6-1 to TRBJ2-4; tentatively, D is TRBD2 (5 bases). The J call is in doubt because the DNA end fits TRBJ2-7 better. Germline assignment: CDR1 MNHNS and CDR2 SASEGT. The length of the CDR3 is 13 residues. CDR3: CASSDEGDYEQYF. The CDR3 nucleotides are TGTGCCAGCAGTGACGAGGGAGACTACGAGCAGTACTTC.

V and J are TRBV5-1 and TRBJ2-3; tentative D call: TRBD2 (6 bases). The CDR3 spans 13 residues. Per the germline V gene, CDR1 is SGHRS and CDR2 is YFSETQ. Between the trimmed V and J ends, which lost 6 bases and 0 bases, there was a span of 8 bases. The CDR3 reads CASTRDSTDTQYF. The CDR3 DNA reads as TGCGCCAGCACGCGGGACAGCACAGATACGCAGTATTTT. Looking up the rest from reference TRBV5-1 and TRBJ2-3 gives the full variable domain: KAGVTQTPRYLIKTRGQQVTLSCSPISGHRSVSWYQQTPGQGLQFLFEYFSETQRNKGNFPGRFSGRQFSNSRSEMNVSTLELGDSALYLCASTRDSTDTQYFGPGTRLTVL.

This sequence joins TRBV12-3 or TRBV12-4 and TRBJ1-6, with D maybe TRBD1 (6 bases). Trimming took off 5 bases at V and 7 bases at J, with 12 bases between the two ends. This CDR3 spans 14 amino acids. CDR3 protein: CASSIRGHNSPLHF. The CDR3 DNA is TGTGCCAGCAGTATCCGGGGACACAATTCACCCCTCCACTTT.

This clonotype has just a few counts. This sequence joins TRBV6-5 and TRBJ2-1; 12 bases align to TRBD1. This CDR3 spans 15 amino acids. Trimming removed 5 bases from V and 9 bases from J; junction bases left unmatched: 8. From germline, CDR1 is MNHEY and CDR2 SVGAGI. CDR3 sequence (DNA): TGTGCCAGCAGTCCCTGGGGGACAGGGGGCGTTGAGCAGTTCTTC. Amino acids: CASSPWGTGGVEQFF.

There are a few counts of this clonotype. The chain carries TRBV20-1 and TRBJ2-5, with 11 bases aligning to TRBD2. Germline V gives CDR1 DFQATT, CDR2 SNEGSKA (reference sequence). V lost 3 bases, J lost 1 base, and 7 bases stayed unmatched. This CDR3 spans 16 amino acids. CDR3 in DNA: TGCAGTGCTAGCGCCTCTAGCGGGGGGCTCCAAGAGACCCAGTACTTC. This translates into CSASASSGGLQETQYF.

The chain joins TRBV5-5 to TRBJ2-5; D possibly corresponds to TRBD1 (5 bases). Germline loops: CDR1 SGHKS, CDR2 YYEKEE (reference sequence). The CDR3 has 15 residues. V was shortened by 4 bases and J by 5 bases, with 18 bases between the two germline ends. This CDR3 reads CASSIIPGFSETQYF. CDR3 DNA: TGTGCCAGCAGCATCATTCCAGGGTTCTCGGAGACCCAGTACTTC. The variable domain in full, completed from reference TRBV5-5 and TRBJ2-5, reads DAGVTQSPTHLIKTRGQQVTLRCSPISGHKSVSWYQQVLGQGPQFIFQYYEKEERGRGNFPDRFSARQFPNYSSELNVNALLLGDSALYLCASSIIPGFSETQYFGPGTRLLVL.

This clonotype occurred a few times. The V and J genes are TRBV27 and TRBJ2-2; D is perhaps TRBD1 (6 bases). V was pared by 2 bases and J by 0 bases, with 7 bases between. This CDR3 region has 15 residues. CDR1 is MNHEY, CDR2 SMNVEV, per germline (reference sequence). CDR3 sequence reads: CASSLGQPNTGELFF. DNA for the CDR3: TGTGCCAGCAGTTTAGGACAGCCGAACACCGGGGAGCTGTTTTTT.

The J gene is TRBJ1-5, the V gene TRBV12-3 or TRBV12-4; TRBD1 aligns across 8 bases. Unmatched junction bases numbered 11, after V lost 6 bases and J lost 7 bases. This CDR3 spans 15 amino acids. In DNA form, the CDR3 reads TGTGCCAGCAGCCCCCCAGGGACAGGAGAGCAGCCCCAGCATTTT. It is translated as CASSPPGTGEQPQHF.

With respect to this clonotype: Compared with germline, one end of the junction differs, possibly owing to a read error. V gene TRBV3-1 combines with J gene TRBJ1-2; tentatively, D is TRBD1 (6 bases). CDR1 LGHDT and CDR2 YNNKEL come from the germline V gene (reference sequence). This CDR3 has 19 residues. CDR3 nucleotides: TGTGCCAGCAGCCAAGAATTAATCCTCGGAGCAGGGGCGTCCTATGGCCACACCTTC. It is translated as CASSQELILGAGASYGHTF. Together with reference TRBV3-1 and TRBJ1-2, the CDR3 gives the full variable domain: DTAVSQTPKYLVTQMGNDKSIKCEQNLGHDTMYWYKQDSKKFLKIMFSYNNKELIINETVPNRFSPKSPDKAHLNLHINSLELGDSAVYFCASSQELILGAGASYGHTFGSGTRLTVV.

The genes are TRBV11-2 and TRBJ1-1, with D tentatively TRBD1 (5 bases). This CDR3 is built from 15 residues. V gave up 0 bases and J gave up 5 bases, with 13 bases separating them. Germline CDR1 SGHAT, CDR2 FQNNGV. The CDR3 DNA is TGTGCCAGCAGCTTAGATCAGGGTTTACGGACTGAAGCTTTCTTT. Encoded protein: CASSLDQGLRTEAFF.

The rearrangement links TRBV5-1 to TRBJ2-1, with 7 bases that match TRBD1. The V gene end was trimmed by 3 bases and the J gene end by 8 bases; junction bases not matched to a gene: 20. The CDR3 sequence is 18 residues long. CDR1 is SGHRS, CDR2 YFSETQ, per germline. CDR3 protein: CASSSQPLTGRTYDEQFF. The CDR3 bases are TGCGCCAGCAGCTCTCAACCCCTGACAGGGCGAACATATGATGAGCAGTTCTTC.

The chain joins TRBV6-6 to TRBJ1-2, with TRBD1 as a possible D gene (5 bases). Looked up from germline, CDR1 is MNHNY and CDR2 is SVGAGI (reference sequence). V lost 6 bases and J lost 0, with 17 bases in between. This CDR3 comprises 16 residues. CDR3 sequence: CASSRLGVQANYGYTF. CDR3 in DNA: TGTGCCAGCAGCCGATTGGGGGTACAAGCTAACTATGGCTACACCTTC.

The rearrangement uses TRBV12-3 or TRBV12-4 and TRBJ2-5, with 13 bases aligning to TRBD2. With V trimmed by 3 bases and J by 5 bases, 3 bases remained unmatched. The CDR3 runs to 15 residues. The chain's CDR3 is CASSLMTSGGETQYF. The CDR3 DNA reads TGTGCCAGCAGTTTGATGACTAGCGGGGGGGAGACCCAGTACTTC.

This clonotype was observed at least ten times. The chain links TRBV24-1 to TRBJ2-1; 7 nucleotides align to TRBD1. J was trimmed by 5 bases and V by 9 bases; bases with no gene match: 3. The CDR3 sequence is 12 residues long. Germline values: CDR1 KGHDR, CDR2 SFDVKD. The CDR3, as DNA: TGTGCCACCGGGGACAGCAACAATGAGCAGTTCTTC. Its translation is CATGDSNNEQFF.

This clonotype was found a few times. The V and J genes are TRBV4-1 and TRBJ2-1; no definite D call. The CDR3 runs to 15 residues. Trimming shortened V by 1 base and J by 5 bases, and 12 bases separated the two germline ends. Germline values: CDR1 MGHRA, CDR2 YSYEKL. The CDR3 coding sequence is TGCGCCAGCAGCCAAGGCCGATGGGAAGACAATGAGCAGTTCTTC. This codes for CASSQGRWEDNEQFF.